This entry features one T cell receptor beta chain sequence. CDR1 is GTSNPN and CDR2 is SVGIG in the germline V gene (reference sequence). Deletions cut 6 bases from V and 1 base from J, with 8 bases between. The CDR3 is made up of 12 amino acids. The sample originates from a study of blood T cell repertoires in COVID-19. About the study: PBMCs, B-cell-depleted T cells, or T cells were the source of the cDNA or gDNA that made up the material.

In the original workflow: Scientists estimated how many nucleated cells there were by amplifying reference gene primers. Here immunoSEQ multiplex PCR was the method, and the copy in TCRdb shows in-frame clones only, minus some. The D gene and trimming were derived from the DNA, and the V and J assignments and clone size from that table. Among some 120,000 clones listed, 79% were seen once. The TCR originated in a man aged 35 to 55 with active or convalescent COVID-19. The material sequenced was peripheral blood. The V call is TRBV30, the J call TRBJ2-3; a possible D gene is TRBD2 (6 bases). Here the CDR3 DNA reads TGTGCCTGCGGGGGAGGCACAGATACGCAGTATTTT. It translates to CACGGGTDTQYF.